This T cell receptor beta chain was identified during a study of blood T cell repertoires in COVID-19. Study details: The samples span acute and convalescent COVID-19 from the United States, Italy and Spain. T cells, B-cell-depleted T cells, or PBMCs provided the cDNA or gDNA that served as material.

As processed by the authors: Amplifying reference gene primers gave estimates of nucleated cell counts. Sequencing used immunoSEQ multiplex PCR; TCRdb keeps in-frame clones, though not all of them. D and trimming come from the DNA, and the V and J calls and clone size come from that table. The sample has roughly 380,000 clones, approximately 77% seen once; the top ten hold around 1%. CDR1 SGHDN and CDR2 FVKESK come from the germline V gene. V lost 4 bases and J lost 4, with 16 bases in between. The CDR3 covers 15 residues. The rearrangement uses TRBV14 and TRBJ1-2; D not resolved. This TCR was sampled from a human donor with acute or convalescent COVID-19. The donor label of this sample is uncertain. Sequences were obtained from peripheral blood. In DNA form, the CDR3 reads TGTGCCAGCAGCCCCCAACGACAAAGTAGCTATGGCTACACCTTC. Protein: CASSPQRQSSYGYTF.